This entry is about one T cell receptor beta chain. The antigen is not known. The sample originates from a study of T cells in localized non-small cell lung cancer. Study observations and caveats: Heterogeneity is still possible, as just one tumor region was sequenced. Of the top 100 tumor clones, median roughly 60 were in adjacent lung, approximately 28 among its top 100. Exceeding tumor, uninvolved adjacent lung had the highest T cell clonality.

The CDR3 has 17 amino acids. Germline CDR1 and CDR2: PRHDT and FYEKMQ (reference sequence). The junction had 20 bases not matched to a gene; V was cut back by 5 bases and J by 7 bases. Profiling relied on immunoSEQ multiplex PCR, and the TCRdb table lists in-frame clones only, not all of them. The sample includes roughly 50,000 clones, more than 85% of them seen just once. V gene TRBV13 combines with J gene TRBJ2-7; TRBD2 aligns across 7 bases. The sequence was obtained from a man between 40 and 69 years old with stage I lung adenocarcinoma. The source was peripheral blood, collected before any cancer treatment. The CDR3 nucleotides read TGTGCCAGCAGCCCCCGAGGGGAGGGGATGAGGATAAAGGAGCAGTACTTC. It is translated as CASSPRGEGMRIKEQYF. Full variable domain (missing parts from reference TRBV13 and TRBJ2-7): AAGVIQSPRHLIKEKRETATLKCYPIPRHDTVYWYQQGPGQDPQFLISFYEKMQSDKGSIPDRFSAQQFSDYHSELNMSSLELGDSALYFCASSPRGEGMRIKEQYFGPGTRLTVT.